A selection of T cell receptor beta chains follows, all from one sample in a study of blood T cell repertoires in COVID-19. Assay used: immunoSEQ multiplex PCR; TCRdb lists only in-frame clones, some missing. The sample consists of about 190,000 clones, about 93% of them appearing once. The sequencing input was peripheral blood. The receptors were gathered from a man aged 50 to 59 with acute or convalescent COVID-19. Both conserved end residues are part of each CDR3. D genes are given only for firm matches. Some rows mark clone size as missing; the rest say once, few, many or name a class of expanded clone.

v_gene	j_gene	d_gene	abundance	CDR3aa	CDR3nt
TRBV3-1/TRBV3-2	TRBJ2-5	TRBD1	once	CASSQGQPPWTQYF	TGTGCCAGCAGCCAGGGACAGCCGCCTTGGACCCAGTACTTC
TRBV5-1	TRBJ2-1	TRBD2	-	CASSLGAGGFNEQFF	TGCGCCAGCAGCTTAGGAGCGGGGGGCTTCAATGAGCAGTTCTTC
TRBV28	TRBJ1-1	-	-	CASSVNPGGQTEAFF	TGTGCCAGTTCGGTCAACCCCGGGGGGCAAACTGAAGCTTTCTTT
TRBV9	TRBJ1-5	-	few	CASSMESGINQPQHF	TGTGCCAGCAGTATGGAATCAGGAATAAATCAGCCCCAGCATTTT
TRBV27	TRBJ2-5	-	-	CASSLSRGFQETQYF	TGTGCCAGCAGTTTAAGTCGGGGTTTCCAAGAGACCCAGTACTTC
TRBV19	TRBJ1-5	-	-	CASSYRDSNQPQHF	TGTGCCAGTAGTTACAGGGATAGCAATCAGCCCCAGCATTTT
TRBV28	TRBJ1-2	-	-	CASSPTGYGYTF	TGTGCCAGCAGTCCGACAGGCTATGGCTACACCTTC
TRBV28	TRBJ2-3	-	-	CASSLGWVGADTQYF	TGTGCCAGCAGTTTGGGCTGGGTAGGGGCAGATACGCAGTATTTT
TRBV5-1	TRBJ2-2	TRBD1	-	CASSLALQGAAGELFF	TGCGCCAGCAGCTTGGCCCTTCAGGGGGCGGCCGGGGAGCTGTTTTTT
TRBV2	TRBJ2-5	TRBD1	once	CASGQVRQETQYF	TGTGCCAGTGGACAGGTTAGACAAGAGACCCAGTACTTC
TRBV12-5	TRBJ1-6	TRBD1	-	CASGPGTVLASSYNSPLHF	TGTGCTAGTGGCCCCGGGACAGTCCTTGCGAGCTCCTATAATTCACCCCTCCACTTT
TRBV5-1	TRBJ1-5	-	-	CASSLEAGFGGNQPQHF	TGCGCCAGCAGCTTGGAGGCCGGGTTTGGAGGCAATCAGCCCCAGCATTTT
TRBV19	TRBJ1-5	-	-	CASSQAPGPQHF	TGTGCCAGTAGTCAGGCCCCAGGGCCCCAGCATTTT
TRBV27	TRBJ1-4	-	-	CASSLRGGKLFF	TGTGCCAGCAGTTTACGTGGAGGAAAACTGTTTTTT
TRBV5-1	TRBJ1-3	TRBD1	-	CASSGGTASGNTIYF	TGCGCCAGCAGCGGCGGGACAGCCTCTGGAAACACCATATATTTT
TRBV16	TRBJ1-2	-	-	CASSQARDSRGGGYTF	TGTGCCAGCAGCCAGGCCCGAGACTCAAGGGGAGGTGGCTACACCTTC
TRBV6-2/TRBV6-3	TRBJ2-1	-	-	CASSEGVSYNEQFF	TGTGCCAGCAGCGAGGGGGTCTCCTACAATGAGCAGTTCTTC
TRBV6-2/TRBV6-3	TRBJ2-6	TRBD1	-	CASSSGTGVSGANVLTF	TGTGCCAGCAGTTCCGGGACAGGGGTATCTGGGGCCAACGTCCTGACTTTC
TRBV5-1	TRBJ1-4	-	-	CASRPGLLAGYEKLFF	TGCGCCAGCAGGCCAGGGTTACTAGCGGGTTATGAAAAACTGTTTTTT
TRBV2	TRBJ1-5	-	-	CASSFDRHGNQPQHF	TGTGCCAGCAGTTTCGATCGACATGGCAATCAGCCCCAGCATTTT
TRBV11-2	TRBJ2-1	TRBD2	-	CASSLDGTSGSYNEQFF	TGTGCCAGCAGCTTAGACGGGACTAGCGGCTCCTACAATGAGCAGTTCTTC
TRBV3-1/TRBV3-2	TRBJ2-1	-	-	CASSLAGTYNEQFF	TGTGCCAGCAGCCTCGCAGGAACCTACAATGAGCAGTTCTTC
TRBV7-2	TRBJ2-3	TRBD1	-	CASSPQGARTDTQYF	TGTGCCAGCAGCCCACAGGGGGCACGCACAGATACGCAGTATTTT
TRBV28	TRBJ2-7	-	-	CASSLAGNHYEQYF	TGTGCCAGCAGTTTGGCCGGGAACCACTACGAGCAGTACTTC
TRBV10-2	TRBJ2-1	-	-	CASSPSPGGAPNYNEQFF	TGCGCCAGCAGTCCCTCTCCCGGTGGGGCCCCTAATTACAATGAGCAGTTCTTC
TRBV29-1	TRBJ2-3	-	-	CSVERAADTQYF	TGCAGCGTTGAACGAGCGGCAGATACGCAGTATTTT
TRBV7-2	TRBJ2-1	-	-	CASSSLNRLEQFF	TGTGCCAGCAGCTCGCTTAACAGGTTGGAGCAGTTCTTC
TRBV27	TRBJ2-2	TRBD1	once	CASSSIWTGRAGELFF	TGTGCCAGCAGTTCTATCTGGACAGGGCGGGCCGGGGAGCTGTTTTTT
TRBV3-1/TRBV3-2	TRBJ1-2	TRBD1	-	CASSQLDRGDGYTF	TGTGCCAGCAGCCAACTTGACAGGGGGGATGGCTACACCTTC
TRBV12-5	TRBJ2-5	-	-	CASGLVGSKTQYF	TGTGCTAGTGGTTTGGTGGGCTCGAAGACCCAGTACTTC
TRBV28	TRBJ1-6	-	once	CASKWTVYNSPLHF	TGTGCCAGCAAATGGACAGTTTATAATTCACCCCTCCACTTT
TRBV7-2	TRBJ1-2	-	-	CASSLVDSVYYGYTF	TGTGCCAGCAGCTTAGTCGACAGTGTGTACTATGGCTACACCTTC
TRBV20-1	TRBJ1-1	TRBD1	-	CSASGQGALWNTEAFF	TGCAGTGCTAGTGGGCAGGGGGCGCTTTGGAACACTGAAGCTTTCTTT
TRBV3-1/TRBV3-2	TRBJ2-5	-	once	CASSPRGYSRHGETQYF	TGTGCCAGCAGCCCAAGGGGGTACAGTCGCCACGGGGAGACCCAGTACTTC
TRBV5-8	TRBJ2-7	-	-	CASSPSTPGHQPSF	TGTGCCAGCAGCCCATCGACTCCGGGACACCAGCCTTCGTTC
TRBV29-1	TRBJ2-7	-	few	CSVEDRASYEQYF	TGCAGCGTTGAAGACAGGGCATCCTACGAGCAGTACTTC
TRBV14	TRBJ2-1	TRBD1	-	CASSQGPGQTPLGEQFF	TGTGCCAGCAGCCAAGGTCCGGGACAGACACCTCTGGGGGAGCAGTTCTTC
TRBV5-6	TRBJ2-2	-	-	CASSFGGNTGELFF	TGTGCCAGCAGCTTCGGGGGAAACACCGGGGAGCTGTTTTTT
TRBV4-1	TRBJ1-2	-	-	CASSQDDRFHGYTF	TGCGCCAGCAGCCAAGATGACAGATTTCATGGCTACACCTTC
TRBV19	TRBJ1-1	TRBD1	-	CASSTLPTGSTEAFF	TGTGCCAGTAGTACTCTCCCGACAGGGAGCACTGAAGCTTTCTTT
TRBV18	TRBJ1-1	TRBD1	-	CASSPATGVGNTEAFF	TGTGCCAGCTCACCGGCGACAGGGGTAGGGAACACTGAAGCTTTCTTT
TRBV28	TRBJ2-1	TRBD2	-	CASSATSGDYNEQFF	TGTGCCAGCAGTGCAACTAGCGGGGATTACAATGAGCAGTTCTTC
TRBV27	TRBJ2-4	-	-	CASRAGSKNIQYF	TGTGCCAGCAGAGCGGGCTCCAAAAACATTCAGTACTTC
TRBV3-1/TRBV3-2	TRBJ2-5	-	-	CASSRLSGGQETQYF	TGTGCCAGCAGCCGCCTCTCCGGGGGGCAGGAGACCCAGTACTTC
TRBV19	TRBJ1-5	-	-	CASSRDSNQPQHF	TGTGCCAGTAGCCGGGATAGCAATCAGCCCCAGCATTTT
TRBV11-2	TRBJ2-1	-	-	CASSATPTMYNEQFF	TGTGCCAGCAGCGCCACCCCGACAATGTACAATGAGCAGTTCTTC
TRBV7-8	TRBJ2-3	TRBD2	-	CASSPSGGGTDTQYF	TGTGCCAGCAGCCCCTCGGGAGGGGGCACAGATACGCAGTATTTT
TRBV2	TRBJ1-1	-	-	CASSMRSGTEAFF	TGTGCCAGCAGTATGCGTTCGGGCACTGAAGCTTTCTTT
TRBV10-2	TRBJ1-5	-	-	CASSGGGYQPQHF	TGCGCCAGCAGTGGGGGGGGTTATCAGCCCCAGCATTTT
TRBV11-2	TRBJ1-4	-	-	CASSEIGREKLFF	TGTGCCAGCAGCGAAATCGGGAGAGAAAAACTGTTTTTT
TRBV7-8	TRBJ1-2	TRBD1	-	CASSFLKGAGYGYTF	TGTGCCAGCAGCTTTTTGAAGGGGGCAGGCTATGGCTACACCTTC
TRBV14	TRBJ2-1	TRBD2	-	CASSSLAGGPGNEQFF	TGTGCCAGCAGCTCGCTAGCGGGAGGGCCTGGCAATGAGCAGTTCTTC
TRBV5-4	TRBJ1-3	TRBD1	-	CASSLDRGSGNTIYF	TGTGCCAGCAGCTTGGACAGGGGCTCTGGAAACACCATATATTTT
TRBV7-2	TRBJ2-1	-	-	CASSLEVRGYEQFF	TGTGCCAGCAGCTTAGAGGTCAGGGGTTATGAGCAGTTCTTC
TRBV7-2	TRBJ1-4	TRBD1	-	CASSVSGTGEEKLFF	TGTGCCAGCAGCGTCTCCGGGACAGGGGAGGAAAAACTGTTTTTT